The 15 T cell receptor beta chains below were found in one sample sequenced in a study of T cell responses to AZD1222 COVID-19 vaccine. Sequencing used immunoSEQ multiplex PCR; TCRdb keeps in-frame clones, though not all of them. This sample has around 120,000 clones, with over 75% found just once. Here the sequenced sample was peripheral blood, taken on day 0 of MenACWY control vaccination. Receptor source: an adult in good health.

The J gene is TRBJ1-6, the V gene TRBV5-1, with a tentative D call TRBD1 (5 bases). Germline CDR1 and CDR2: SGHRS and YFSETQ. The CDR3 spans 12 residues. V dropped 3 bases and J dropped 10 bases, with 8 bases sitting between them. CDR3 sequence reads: CASSWDGSPLHF. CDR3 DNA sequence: TGCGCCAGCAGCTGGGACGGGTCACCCCTCCACTTT.

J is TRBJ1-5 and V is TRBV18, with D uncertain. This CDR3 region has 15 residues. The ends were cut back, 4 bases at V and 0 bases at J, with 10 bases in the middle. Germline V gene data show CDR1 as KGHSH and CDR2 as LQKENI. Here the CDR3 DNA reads TGTGCCAGCTCACAGGCGGCGTATAGCAATCAGCCCCAGCATTTT. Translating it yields CASSQAAYSNQPQHF.

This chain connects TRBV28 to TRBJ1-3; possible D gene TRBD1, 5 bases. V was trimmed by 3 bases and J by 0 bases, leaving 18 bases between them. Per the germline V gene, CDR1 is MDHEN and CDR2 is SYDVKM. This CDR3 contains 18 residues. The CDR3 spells CASSFPTGTGRSGNTIYF. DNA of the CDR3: TGTGCCAGCAGTTTTCCTACCGGGACGGGACGCTCTGGAAACACCATATATTTT. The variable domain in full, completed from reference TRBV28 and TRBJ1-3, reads DVKVTQSSRYLVKRTGEKVFLECVQDMDHENMFWYRQDPGLGLRLIYFSYDVKMKEKGDIPEGYSVSREKKERFSLILESASTNQTSMYLCASSFPTGTGRSGNTIYFGEGSWLTVV.

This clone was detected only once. Written as DNA, the CDR3 is TGTGCCAGCAGGCGACAGTATAATTCACCCCTCCACTTT. It encodes CASRRQYNSPLHF. This chain uses TRBV6-5 with TRBJ1-6, with D tentatively TRBD1 (5 bases). The CDR3 loop spans 13 amino acids. The V end lost 6 bases, the J end lost 4 bases, and 7 bases lay between the germline ends. Germline V gene lookup returns CDR1 MNHEY and CDR2 SVGAGI.

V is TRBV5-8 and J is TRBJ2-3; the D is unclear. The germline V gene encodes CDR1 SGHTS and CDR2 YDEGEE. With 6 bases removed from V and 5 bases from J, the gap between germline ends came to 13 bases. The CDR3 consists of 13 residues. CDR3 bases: TGTGCCAGCATCGGGTGGGAAGGAGATACGCAGTATTTT. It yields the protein CASIGWEGDTQYF.

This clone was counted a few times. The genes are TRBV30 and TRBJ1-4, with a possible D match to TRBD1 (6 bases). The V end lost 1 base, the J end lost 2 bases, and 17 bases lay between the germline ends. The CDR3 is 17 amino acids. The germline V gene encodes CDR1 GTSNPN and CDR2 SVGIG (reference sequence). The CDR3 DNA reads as TGTGCCTGGAGTGCAAAGGGCAGGGGATATACTAATGAAAAACTGTTTTTT. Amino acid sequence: CAWSAKGRGYTNEKLFF.

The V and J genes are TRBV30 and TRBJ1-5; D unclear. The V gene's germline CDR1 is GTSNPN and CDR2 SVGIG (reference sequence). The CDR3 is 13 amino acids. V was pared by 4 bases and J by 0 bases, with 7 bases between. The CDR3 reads CAWKAGSNQPQHF. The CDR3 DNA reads TGTGCCTGGAAGGCTGGTAGCAATCAGCCCCAGCATTTT.

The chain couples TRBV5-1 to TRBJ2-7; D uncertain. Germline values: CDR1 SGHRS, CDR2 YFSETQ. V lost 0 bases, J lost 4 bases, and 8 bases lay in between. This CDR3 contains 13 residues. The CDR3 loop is CASSLEAEYEQYF. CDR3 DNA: TGCGCCAGCAGCTTGGAGGCAGAGTACGAGCAGTACTTC.

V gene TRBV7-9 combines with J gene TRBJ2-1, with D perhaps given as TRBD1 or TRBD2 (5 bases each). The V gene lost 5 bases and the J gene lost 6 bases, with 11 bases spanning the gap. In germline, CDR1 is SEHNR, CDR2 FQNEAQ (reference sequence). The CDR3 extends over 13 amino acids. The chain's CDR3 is CASSKGTFNEQFF. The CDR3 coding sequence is TGTGCCAGCAGCAAGGGGACCTTCAATGAGCAGTTCTTC.

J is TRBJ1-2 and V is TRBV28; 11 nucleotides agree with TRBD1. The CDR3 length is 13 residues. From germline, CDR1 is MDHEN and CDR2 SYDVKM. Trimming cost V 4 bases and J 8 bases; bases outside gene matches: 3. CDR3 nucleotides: TGTGCCAGCAGTTCCCGGGACAGGGGGGGCTACACCTTC. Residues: CASSSRDRGGYTF.

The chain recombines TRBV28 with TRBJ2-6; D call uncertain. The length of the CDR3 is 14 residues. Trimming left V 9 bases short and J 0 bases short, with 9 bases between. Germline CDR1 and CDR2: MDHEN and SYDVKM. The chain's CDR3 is CASSRPSGANVLTF. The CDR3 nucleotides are TGTGCCAGTAGCCGCCCCTCTGGGGCCAACGTCCTGACTTTC.

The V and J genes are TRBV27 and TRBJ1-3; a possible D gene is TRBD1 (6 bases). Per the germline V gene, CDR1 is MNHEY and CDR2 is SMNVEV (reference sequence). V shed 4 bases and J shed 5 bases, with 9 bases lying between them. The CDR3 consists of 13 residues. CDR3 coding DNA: TGTGCCAGCAGTTCCGACAGGAGAAACACCATATATTTT. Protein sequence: CASSSDRRNTIYF.

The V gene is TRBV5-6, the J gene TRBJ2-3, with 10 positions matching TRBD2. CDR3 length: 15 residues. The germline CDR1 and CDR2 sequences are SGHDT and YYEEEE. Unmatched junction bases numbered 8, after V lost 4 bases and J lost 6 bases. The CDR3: CASSRSGGAVDTQYF. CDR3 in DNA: TGTGCCAGCAGCCGGAGCGGGGGGGCCGTTGATACGCAGTATTTT. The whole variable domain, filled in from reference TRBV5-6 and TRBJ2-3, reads DAGVTQSPTHLIKTRGQQVTLRCSPKSGHDTVSWYQQALGQGPQFIFQYYEEEERQRGNFPDRFSGHQFPNYSSELNVNALLLGDSALYLCASSRSGGAVDTQYFGPGTRLTVL.

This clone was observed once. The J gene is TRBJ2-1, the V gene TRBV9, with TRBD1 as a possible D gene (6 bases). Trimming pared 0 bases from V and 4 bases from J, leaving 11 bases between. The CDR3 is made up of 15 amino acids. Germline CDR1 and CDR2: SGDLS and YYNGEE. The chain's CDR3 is CASSVAGAGYNEQFF. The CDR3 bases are TGTGCCAGCAGCGTAGCAGGGGCGGGTTACAATGAGCAGTTCTTC.

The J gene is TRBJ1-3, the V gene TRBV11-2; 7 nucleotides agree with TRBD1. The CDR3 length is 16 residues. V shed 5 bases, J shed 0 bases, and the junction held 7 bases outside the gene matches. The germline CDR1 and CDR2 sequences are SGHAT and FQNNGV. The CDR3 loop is CASSPNRGPSGNTIYF. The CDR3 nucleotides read TGTGCCAGCAGCCCTAACAGGGGACCCTCTGGAAACACCATATATTTT.